This T cell receptor (beta chain) emerged from a study of cytomegalovirus exposure and HLA in healthy donors. Study context: Among 150 million to 200 million T cells, an earlier analysis found about 100 million unique TCR beta sequences.

CDR3 length equals 15 residues. Per germline, CDR1 SGHRS and CDR2 YFSETQ. Deletions cut 0 bases from V and 0 bases from J, with 8 bases between. Study-level findings and limits: Previously analyzed data showed that most TCR beta V segments were productive at a frequency of about 90% or about 30%. A later analysis appeared to link common viral pathogens to several of the most significant clusters. Accurate predictions that matched the HLA-A and HLA-B alleles of most subjects were reportedly made from TCR beta sequences.

This clone has only a few counts. Its target is unknown. Primers included in the PCR were 60 Vbeta and 13 Jbeta primers. The data were produced by immunoSEQ multiplex PCR, yet TCRdb's version contains in-frame clones alone and is incomplete. The sample yields 140,000 or so clones, under 70% seen once. Sequencing used PBMCs. V usage is TRBV5-1 and J usage is TRBJ2-3; possible D gene TRBD1, 5 bases. This clonotype was obtained from a woman aged 55-75 years in good health and CMV-seronegative. The CDR3 reads CASSLGAGSTDTQYF. The CDR3 coding sequence is TGCGCCAGCAGCTTGGGGGCAGGGAGCACAGATACGCAGTATTTT.